The T cell receptor (beta chain) under discussion was sequenced for a study of blood T cell repertoires in COVID-19 (dated by TCRdb to the early 2020s). About the study as a whole: Samples covering the acute and convalescent phases of COVID-19 were provided by collaborators in the United States, Italy and Spain. The material from the prospective study consisted of cDNA or gDNA derived from T cells, B-cell-depleted T cells, or PBMCs. Subjects who had been exposed to COVID-19, were actively infected with it, or had recovered from it provided the deeply sampled blood TCRbeta repertoires that made up the dataset. The repertoires were released in a freely available public database intended as a resource for research on the immune response to SARS-CoV-2. Samples came from the ongoing ImmuneRACE study (first 160 participants) plus 1,254 subjects from 6 global collaborators. The sample metadata nearly always contained a de-identified subject ID, COVID-19 status, age in years and sex. Where available, HLA class I and class II types were obtained from metadata supplied by the sample provider rather than from assay-based typing.

Each collaborating institution followed its own protocols to collect whole blood in K2EDTA tubes. Collaborator samples were shipped for TCRbeta analysis as frozen whole blood, isolated PBMCs, or DNA extracted from either sample type. This clone is medium-sized (0.01 to 0.1%). Its antigen remains unidentified. No base-level quality is on record; no much larger clone is a single base apart. This same CDR3 is encoded by further DNA sequences in the sample. The immunoSEQ Assay, a bias-controlled multiplex PCR, was used to amplify TCRbeta CDR3 regions from genomic DNA. The authors processed their data as follows. The number of nucleated cells in each sample was estimated from the amplification of reference gene primers within the assay. Sequence reads were collapsed and filtered to measure the absolute abundance of every unique TCRbeta CDR3 rearrangement. For each sample, productive Simpson clonality was calculated as the square root of Simpson's diversity index over productive rearrangements. TCRdb re-hosts the immuneACCESS table, in-frame sequences only. Its copies lack some clones; in the studies checked, an unresolved V gene accounts for under half of them, and the cause for the rest is not known. V, J and clone size reflect that table, while D and trimming were determined from the DNA. The sample data list approximately 15,000 clones, and more than 70% of these were observed just once. Of the sample, approximately 3% is held by the ten largest clones.

What the study reported, not specific to this receptor: How much clinical and demographic metadata was included differed by source and by participant, and the metadata was provided uncurated.

The TCR comes from a human donor in a cohort sampled during active COVID-19. Sequenced sample: peripheral blood.

The CDR3 in this case is CASSPGGELFF. The nucleotides are TGTGCCAGCAGCCCCGGGGGGGAGCTGTTTTTT. The sequence joins TRBV6-5 to TRBJ2-2, with the D gene not clear enough to name. The CDR3 covers 11 residues, taking in both the cysteine and the phenylalanine. Left in the record is the CDR3 DNA by itself, 33 bases read in frame from the first base. Reading the germline V gene gives CDR1 MNHEY and CDR2 SVGAGI. The junction shows trimming of 6 bases on V and 8 bases on J, plus 7 bases between the germline ends.